Listed here are 16 T cell receptor beta chains from one sample, sequenced in a study of blood T cell repertoires in COVID-19. The protocol was immunoSEQ multiplex PCR, while the TCRdb copy is restricted to in-frame clones and leaves out a portion. The sample has under 300,000 clones; less than 90% are singletons. Source material: peripheral blood. The source is a woman between 70 and 85 years old with COVID-19, enrolled during active disease.

V is TRBV18 and J is TRBJ1-5, with D uncertain. CDR3 length: 13 amino acids. V was clipped by 6 bases and J by 3 bases, with 9 bases between them. Germline V gene lookup returns CDR1 KGHSH and CDR2 LQKENI. This chain's CDR3 is CASSLLPNQPQHF. CDR3 sequence (DNA): TGTGCCAGCTCCCTCCTCCCCAATCAGCCCCAGCATTTT. Full variable domain (remainder filled in from reference TRBV18 and TRBJ1-5): NAGVMQNPRHLVRRRGQEARLRCSPMKGHSHVYWYRQLPEEGLKFMVYLQKENIIDESGMPKERFSAEFPKEGPSILRIQQVVRGDSAAYFCASSLLPNQPQHFGDGTRLSIL.

V gene TRBV7-9 combines with J gene TRBJ2-3; TRBD1 matches 9 bases. The germline V gene has CDR1 SEHNR and CDR2 FQNEAQ (reference sequence). The V segment lost 6 bases and the J segment 6 bases; nucleotides outside the gene matches: 7. This CDR3 is built from 14 residues. The CDR3 protein is CASRSTGGLDTQYF. For the CDR3, the DNA is TGTGCCAGCAGATCAACAGGGGGCCTTGATACGCAGTATTTT. The variable domain in full, with the rest retrieved from reference TRBV7-9 and TRBJ2-3, is DTGVSQNPRHKITKRGQNVTFRCDPISEHNRLYWYRQTLGQGPEFLTYFQNEAQLEKSRLLSDRFSAERPKGSFSTLEIQRTEQGDSAMYLCASRSTGGLDTQYFGPGTRLTVL.

V gene TRBV29-1 combines with J gene TRBJ1-1, with 7 bases aligning to TRBD1. Germline trimming cut 7 bases from V and 3 bases from J; bases unmatched to any gene: 8. The CDR3 consists of 13 residues. Germline values: CDR1 SQVTM, CDR2 ANQGSEA. The CDR3 reads CSGRQGRDTEAFF. The CDR3 DNA is TGCAGCGGACGACAGGGAAGGGACACTGAAGCTTTCTTT.

On this clone itself: Relative to the germline gene, one junction end is altered; a read error may explain this. The chain joins TRBV5-1 to TRBJ2-7; 7 bases are shared with TRBD1. There are 15 residues in the CDR3. Germline V gives CDR1 SGHRS, CDR2 YFSETQ. The CDR3 DNA follows: TGCGCCAGCAACTTGAACAGGGGCCCCACCTACGAGCAGTACTTC. It translates to CASNLNRGPTYEQYF.

The J gene is TRBJ2-2, the V gene TRBV29-1, with 9 bases fitting TRBD1. This CDR3 has 14 amino acids. Germline V gene sequence: CDR1 SQVTM, CDR2 ANQGSEA. V lost 7 bases and J lost 1; bases outside the gene matches: 4. CDR3 sequence reads: CSASGQGNTGELFF. DNA of the CDR3: TGCAGCGCCTCGGGACAGGGGAACACCGGGGAGCTGTTTTTT.

The rearrangement joins TRBV21-1 to TRBJ1-2. TRBV21-1 is a pseudogene segment. The CDR3 is made up of 18 amino acids. This chain's CDR3 is CASSKALCGLKSNYGYTF. CDR3 DNA sequence: TGTGCCAGCAGCAAAGCCCTTTGCGGTCTTAAGTCGAACTATGGCTACACCTTC.

This clone was detected only a few times. The CDR3 nucleotides are TGTGCCAGCAGACGGACAGGGCACACTGAAGCTTTCTTT. Its protein product is CASRRTGHTEAFF. The gene calls are TRBV11-2 and TRBJ1-1; 8 bases fit TRBD1. The CDR3 covers 13 residues. Trimming at V came to 6 bases and at J to 3 bases, leaving 3 bases not matched to a gene. Per the germline V gene, CDR1 is SGHAT and CDR2 is FQNNGV.

This sequence joins TRBV15 and TRBJ1-1, with TRBD1 matching over 9 bases. Per the germline V gene, CDR1 is LNHNV and CDR2 is YYDKDF (reference sequence). The CDR3 loop spans 15 amino acids. The ends lost 5 bases at V and 5 bases at J; junction bases unmatched: 9. The CDR3 is CATSGRGTGRTEAFF. CDR3 DNA: TGTGCCACCAGCGGTAGAGGGACAGGGAGGACTGAAGCTTTCTTT.

The chain is built from TRBV7-9 and TRBJ1-5; tentatively, D is TRBD1 (6 bases). Looked up from germline, CDR1 is SEHNR and CDR2 is FQNEAQ (reference sequence). V dropped 4 bases and J dropped 6 bases, with 10 bases sitting between them. The CDR3 is 13 amino acids. CDR3 region: CASSSTGFQPQHF. As DNA, the CDR3 is TGTGCCAGCAGCTCGACAGGTTTTCAGCCCCAGCATTTT.

The chain is built from TRBV7-3 and TRBJ2-3; maybe TRBD2 (6 bases). CDR3 size: 14 residues. V was cut by 2 bases and J by 2 bases, with 8 bases left in between. The germline CDR1 and CDR2 sequences are SGHTA and FQGTGA. CDR3: CASSLGGDTDTQYF. Here the CDR3 DNA reads TGTGCCAGCAGCTTAGGAGGGGACACAGATACGCAGTATTTT.

V and J are TRBV27 and TRBJ2-4, with 9 bases that match TRBD2. The CDR3 is made up of 19 amino acids. With 1 base clipped from V and 0 bases from J, the junction kept 10 bases outside the gene matches. Germline CDR1 is MNHEY and CDR2 is SMNVEV (reference sequence). CDR3 residues: CASSLFAGGRILAKNIQYF. The CDR3 nucleotides are TGTGCCAGCAGTTTATTTGCGGGGGGGCGAATCTTAGCCAAAAACATTCAGTACTTC.

Here the CDR3 DNA reads TGTGCCAGCAGGCAGACGGGGGACTATGGCTACACCTTC. Protein sequence: CASRQTGDYGYTF. J is TRBJ1-2 and V is TRBV28; tentatively, D is TRBD1 (5 bases). This CDR3 region has 13 residues. V shed 6 bases and J shed 3 bases, with 11 bases lying between them. CDR1 and CDR2 (germline): MDHEN, SYDVKM.

The rearrangement joins TRBV6-2 or TRBV6-3 to TRBJ1-1, with 7 bases that match TRBD1. This CDR3 contains 15 residues. Germline V gene sequence: CDR1 MNHEY, CDR2 SVGEGT. The trim removed 3 bases at V and 5 bases at J, leaving 9 bases unmatched. DNA of the CDR3: TGTGCCAGCAGTTATCAGAGTAGGGGGCAAACTGAAGCTTTCTTT. Amino acid sequence: CASSYQSRGQTEAFF.

This CDR3 is CASSRLNRVASYEQYF. In nucleotides, the CDR3 is TGTGCCAGCAGCCGTCTTAACAGGGTGGCATCCTACGAGCAGTACTTC. The chain is built from TRBV7-9 and TRBJ2-7; TRBD1 might be the D (6 bases). V gave up 5 bases and J gave up 1 base, with 18 bases separating them. This CDR3 is built from 16 residues. Germline V gene data show CDR1 as SEHNR and CDR2 as FQNEAQ (reference sequence).

This clone was found once. J is TRBJ2-1 and V is TRBV7-9; 10 bases are shared with TRBD1. The CDR3 is 17 amino acids. Germline-derived CDR1 and CDR2 are SEHNR and FQNEAQ (reference sequence). Trimming took 5 bases from V and 4 from J; bases not matched to a gene: 11. CDR3 amino acids: CASSPSVRDRGYNEQFF. DNA for the CDR3: TGTGCCAGCAGCCCCAGTGTTAGGGACAGGGGATACAATGAGCAGTTCTTC.

This sequence joins TRBV5-1 and TRBJ2-2; 8 bases align to TRBD1. CDR3 length: 16 amino acids. The V and J ends lost 0 bases and 5 bases, in that order; junction bases with no gene match: 6. In germline, CDR1 is SGHRS, CDR2 YFSETQ. The CDR3 sequence: CASSLAGGIDTGELFF. CDR3 nucleotides: TGCGCCAGCAGCTTGGCAGGGGGCATAGATACCGGGGAGCTGTTTTTT.